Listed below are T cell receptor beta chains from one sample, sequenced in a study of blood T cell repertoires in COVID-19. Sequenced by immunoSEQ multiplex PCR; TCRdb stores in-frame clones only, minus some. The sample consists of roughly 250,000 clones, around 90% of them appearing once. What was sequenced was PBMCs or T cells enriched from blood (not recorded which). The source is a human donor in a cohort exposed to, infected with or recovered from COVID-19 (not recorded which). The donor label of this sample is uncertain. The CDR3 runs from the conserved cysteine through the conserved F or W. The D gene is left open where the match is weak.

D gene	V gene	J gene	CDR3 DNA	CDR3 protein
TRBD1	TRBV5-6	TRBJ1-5	TGTGCCAGCAGCCCGGACAGGGGCCAGCCCCAGCATTTT	CASSPDRGQPQHF
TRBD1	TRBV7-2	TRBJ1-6	TGTGCCAGCAGCTTAACAGGGGAGGCGGGTAATTCACCCCTCCACTTT	CASSLTGEAGNSPLHF
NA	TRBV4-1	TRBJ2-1	TGCGCCAGCAGCCAACCCGGACTGCCCCTTCAGTTCTTC	CASSQPGLPLQFF
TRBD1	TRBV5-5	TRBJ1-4	TGTGCCAGCAGCTTGGCAGGGGGGACTAATGAAAAACTGTTTTTT	CASSLAGGTNEKLFF
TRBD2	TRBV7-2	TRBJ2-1	TGTGCCAGCAGCTTAGCCGGGACTACTTTTAATGAGCAGTTCTTC	CASSLAGTTFNEQFF
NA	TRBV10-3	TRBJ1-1	TGTGCCATCAGGACAGGGAACACTGAAGCTTTCTTT	CAIRTGNTEAFF
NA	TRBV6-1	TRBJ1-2	TGTGCCAGCAGTGAGGGTTGGACATCTGGCTACACCTTC	CASSEGWTSGYTF
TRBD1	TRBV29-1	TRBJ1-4	TGCAGCGGAAGGACAGGGACCGCAACTAATGAAAAACTGTTTTTT	CSGRTGTATNEKLFF
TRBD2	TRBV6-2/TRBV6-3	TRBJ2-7	TGTGCCAGCAGTTACTCCAGCCTAGCGGGGGCACCGAGGGAAGAGCAGTACTTC	CASSYSSLAGAPREEQYF
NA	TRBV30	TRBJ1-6	TGTGCCTGGAGTGTTTCAGGGATCTATAATTCACCCCTCCACTTT	CAWSVSGIYNSPLHF
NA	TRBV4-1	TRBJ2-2	TGCGCCAGCAGCCAAGACCGGGTGTCCGGGGAGCTGTTTTTT	CASSQDRVSGELFF
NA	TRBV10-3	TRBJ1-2	TGTGCCATCAGTGAAGCGGGCTATGGCTACACCTTC	CAISEAGYGYTF
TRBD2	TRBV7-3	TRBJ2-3	TGTGCCAGCAGCTTAATGGGCAGGGCGAGCGGGGGTGCAGATACGCAGTATTTT	CASSLMGRASGGADTQYF
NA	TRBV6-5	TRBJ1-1	TGTGCCAGCAGTTCCCCTTTGATGGGGGGGAACACTGAAGCTTTCTTT	CASSSPLMGGNTEAFF
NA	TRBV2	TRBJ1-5	TGTGCCAGCAGGGGGCGACGGCCGAGCAATCAGCCCCAGCATTTT	CASRGRRPSNQPQHF
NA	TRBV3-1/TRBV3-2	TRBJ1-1	TGTGCCAGCAGCCACGGGGACTACCCGACGACTTTCTTT	CASSHGDYPTTFF